The present T cell receptor (beta chain) was sequenced within a study of blood T cell repertoires in COVID-19. Study-level information: PBMCs, B-cell-depleted T cells, or T cells were the source of the cDNA or gDNA that made up the material.

Repertoires were generated with immunoSEQ multiplex PCR, while TCRdb's copy carries only in-frame clones and drops some. The sample gives some 65,000 clones, 65% to 80% of which show up once; around 6% is in the top ten. Per the germline V gene, CDR1 is KGHSH and CDR2 is LQKENI. V was clipped by 6 bases and J by 7 bases; unmatched bases: 12. The CDR3 is made up of 15 amino acids. The chain is built from TRBV18 and TRBJ2-7, with 10 bases that match TRBD1. This receptor was obtained from an older woman with acute or convalescent COVID-19. Sequencing was done on a sample of peripheral blood. The CDR3, as DNA: TGTGCCAGCTCTTGGCGAGGAAGGGGACAGGGGGAGCAGTACTTC. Protein: CASSWRGRGQGEQYF.